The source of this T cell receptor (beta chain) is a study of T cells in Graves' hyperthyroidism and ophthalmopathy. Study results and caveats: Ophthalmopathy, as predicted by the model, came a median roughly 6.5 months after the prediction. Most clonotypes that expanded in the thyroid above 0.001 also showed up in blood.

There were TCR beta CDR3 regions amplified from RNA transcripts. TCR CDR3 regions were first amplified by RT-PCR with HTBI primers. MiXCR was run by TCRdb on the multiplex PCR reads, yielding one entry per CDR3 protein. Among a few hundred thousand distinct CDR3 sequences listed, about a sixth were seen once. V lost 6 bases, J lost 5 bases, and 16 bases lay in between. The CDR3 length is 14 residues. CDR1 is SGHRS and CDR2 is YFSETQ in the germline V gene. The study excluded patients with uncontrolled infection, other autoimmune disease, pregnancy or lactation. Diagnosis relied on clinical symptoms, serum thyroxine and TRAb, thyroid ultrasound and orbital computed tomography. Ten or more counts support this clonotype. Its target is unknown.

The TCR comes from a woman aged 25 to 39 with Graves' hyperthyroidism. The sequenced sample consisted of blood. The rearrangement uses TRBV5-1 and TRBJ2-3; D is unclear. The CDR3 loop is CASTRAGSGDTQYF. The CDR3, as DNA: TGCGCCAGCACCCGGGCCGGATCGGGAGATACGCAGTATTTT.